This TCR beta chain was retrieved from a study of identical twins. The study's findings and limits: Memory repertoires showed no such pattern, whereas abundant cord blood beta clonotypes carried fewer insertions.

In its sample, this clonotype was seen a few times. Antigen unknown. Unique molecular identifiers were in the cDNA, with template-switch universal primer binding. Via MiXCR, TCRdb re-called the 5' RACE reads, giving one row per CDR3 protein. Of some 760,000 distinct CDR3 sequences listed, approximately 18% are singletons. The CDR3 extends over 16 amino acids. Germline V gene lookup returns CDR1 KGHSH and CDR2 LQKENI. V shed 6 bases, J shed 7 bases, and the junction held 10 bases outside the gene matches. All donors comprised healthy Caucasians. The same sample was also studied in work on T cells expressing NK-cell markers.

The chain is built from TRBV18 and TRBJ1-6; 9 nucleotides agree with TRBD1. This TCR derives from a woman between 18 and 29 years old in good health. Material for sequencing was PBMCs. CDR3 sequence reads: CASSDRRDRDNSPLHF. The CDR3, as DNA: TGTGCCAGCTCGGATCGTCGGGACAGGGACAATTCACCCCTCCACTTT.